These 24 T cell receptor beta chains originate from one sample sequenced in a study of T cell responses to AZD1222 COVID-19 vaccine. Clones were sequenced by immunoSEQ multiplex PCR, and TCRdb holds only the in-frame ones, with some missing. The sample holds about 140,000 clones; 70% to 90% are singletons and the top ten take approximately 2.8%. The material was peripheral blood, obtained 28 days after the second AZD1222 dose. These receptors were obtained from an adult who received the AZD1222 COVID-19 vaccine.

This clone has more than one count but fewer than ten. This chain links TRBV7-2 with TRBJ2-7; no clear D. CDR1 SGHTA and CDR2 FQGNSA come from the germline V gene. Trimming took off 7 bases at V and 11 bases at J, with 21 bases between the two ends. The CDR3 loop spans 13 amino acids. The CDR3 loop reads CASTRPDRKGKYF. CDR3 nucleotides: TGTGCCAGCACCCGGCCCGACCGCAAGGGAAAGTACTTC.

The chain recombines TRBV11-2 with TRBJ2-7; D could derive from TRBD1 or TRBD2 (6 bases each). The CDR3 runs 11 residues. Germline V gives CDR1 SGHAT, CDR2 FQNNGV. With 5 bases removed from V and 7 bases from J, the gap between germline ends came to 9 bases. The CDR3 spells CASSQGGEQYF. The DNA of the CDR3 is TGTGCCAGCAGCCAAGGGGGGGAGCAGTACTTC.

The chain joins TRBV5-8 to TRBJ1-5; 8 bases match TRBD1. V lost 5 bases, J lost 4 bases, and 11 bases stayed unmatched. The CDR3 has 16 residues. In germline, CDR1 is SGHTS, CDR2 YDEGEE. In DNA, the CDR3 is TGTGCCAGCAGTCCAATTTTCGGGACAGGTAATCAGCCCCAGCATTTT. Amino acid sequence: CASSPIFGTGNQPQHF.

The chain joins TRBV11-3 to TRBJ2-1, with TRBD1 identical over 7 bases. Germline V CDR1 and CDR2: SGHNT, YENEEA. CDR3 length: 17 amino acids. The ends lost 5 bases at V and 4 bases at J; junction bases unmatched: 14. CDR3 sequence (DNA): TGTGCCAGCAGCCTCCGACGGGACAGCGTACCATACAATGAGCAGTTCTTC. Its translation: CASSLRRDSVPYNEQFF.

The CDR3 DNA reads TGTGCCAGCAGCGAACGGCTGCTCGGGGAGACCCAGTACTTC. This gives the protein CASSERLLGETQYF. The rearrangement links TRBV2 to TRBJ2-5; D not certain. This CDR3 has 14 amino acids. The V gene lost 6 bases and the J gene lost 5 bases, with 16 bases spanning the gap. CDR1 and CDR2 (germline): SNHLY, FYNNEI.

The chain joins TRBV5-1 to TRBJ2-5; D perhaps matches TRBD2 (6 bases). CDR1 SGHRS and CDR2 YFSETQ come from the germline V gene. This CDR3 has 15 residues. V was shortened by 4 bases and J by 2 bases, with 15 bases between the two germline ends. The CDR3 coding sequence is TGCGCCAGCAGCCGGAGGAGGGCGCAGCAAGAGACCCAGTACTTC. Residues: CASSRRRAQQETQYF.

J is TRBJ2-1 and V is TRBV7-3; a possible D gene is TRBD1 (6 bases). V was clipped by 5 bases and J by 5 bases, with 13 bases between them. The CDR3 is 14 residues long. Germline V gene sequence: CDR1 SGHTA, CDR2 FQGTGA. This CDR3 reads CASSPTTGNNEQFF. The DNA of the CDR3 is TGTGCCAGCAGCCCCACCACAGGGAACAATGAGCAGTTCTTC.

Here the CDR3 reads CASSESPGTYNEQFF. The CDR3 DNA is TGCGCCAGCAGCGAGTCCCCGGGAACCTACAATGAGCAGTTCTTC. The chain employs TRBV5-1 and TRBJ2-1; possible D gene TRBD2, 5 bases. Trimming shortened V by 4 bases and J by 2 bases, and 13 bases separated the two germline ends. The length of the CDR3 is 15 residues. Germline V gene lookup returns CDR1 SGHRS and CDR2 YFSETQ.

The chain joins TRBV25-1 to TRBJ1-5; D remains unclear. Trimming removed 3 bases at V and 3 bases at J, with 6 bases between. This CDR3 has 13 residues. CDR1 and CDR2 (germline): MGHDK, SYGVNS. For the CDR3, the DNA is TGTGCCAGCAGTGACCGGGTCAATCAGCCCCAGCATTTT. Protein sequence: CASSDRVNQPQHF.

The V call is TRBV30, the J call TRBJ2-3; 11 nucleotides align to TRBD2. This CDR3 has 14 residues. The ends lost 5 bases at V and 4 bases at J; junction bases unmatched: 5. Germline V gene data show CDR1 as GTSNPN and CDR2 as SVGIG (reference sequence). CDR3 residues: CAWVILAGADTQYF. The DNA of the CDR3 is TGTGCCTGGGTGATACTAGCGGGAGCAGATACGCAGTATTTT.

The rearrangement uses TRBV27 and TRBJ1-1; D is possibly TRBD1 (5 bases). Between the trimmed V and J ends, which lost 2 bases and 4 bases, there was a span of 8 bases. The CDR3 consists of 13 residues. The germline gives CDR1 MNHEY, CDR2 SMNVEV (reference sequence). DNA of the CDR3: TGTGCCAGCAGTTTAGGGGGTTTCACTGAAGCTTTCTTT. It translates to CASSLGGFTEAFF.

The chain couples TRBV7-6 to TRBJ2-3; 14 nucleotides match TRBD2. The CDR3 spans 16 residues. V trimming: 4 bases; J trimming: 5 bases; junction bases outside the gene matches: 5. Germline V gene sequence: CDR1 SGHVS, CDR2 FNYEAQ. The CDR3 region is CASSSGLAGGLDTQYF. The CDR3 DNA reads as TGTGCCAGCAGCTCAGGACTAGCGGGGGGACTAGATACGCAGTATTTT.

The V and J genes are TRBV5-1 and TRBJ2-7; 7 bases line up with TRBD1. This CDR3 is 13 amino acids long. With V trimmed by 6 bases and J by 5 bases, 8 bases remained unmatched. Per the germline V gene, CDR1 is SGHRS and CDR2 is YFSETQ. The CDR3 protein is CASTLRGGNEQYF. As DNA, the CDR3 is TGCGCCAGCACGCTCCGAGGGGGCAACGAGCAGTACTTC. Complete variable domain (other parts from reference TRBV5-1 and TRBJ2-7): KAGVTQTPRYLIKTRGQQVTLSCSPISGHRSVSWYQQTPGQGLQFLFEYFSETQRNKGNFPGRFSGRQFSNSRSEMNVSTLELGDSALYLCASTLRGGNEQYFGPGTRLTVT.

This clone was seen just once. V gene TRBV28 combines with J gene TRBJ1-5, with D maybe TRBD1 (6 bases). This CDR3 is built from 13 residues. The germline V gene encodes CDR1 MDHEN and CDR2 SYDVKM. Trimming removed 5 bases at V and 7 bases at J, with 12 bases between. As DNA, the CDR3 is TGTGCCAGCAGTGCACAGGGCGACCAGCCCCAGCATTTT. Protein: CASSAQGDQPQHF. The entire variable domain, with the rest obtained from reference TRBV28 and TRBJ1-5, is as follows: DVKVTQSSRYLVKRTGEKVFLECVQDMDHENMFWYRQDPGLGLRLIYFSYDVKMKEKGDIPEGYSVSREKKERFSLILESASTNQTSMYLCASSAQGDQPQHFGDGTRLSIL.

This chain connects TRBV20-1 to TRBJ2-3, with TRBD1 as a possible D gene (6 bases). Trimming pared 3 bases from V and 0 bases from J, leaving 10 bases between. Germline values: CDR1 DFQATT, CDR2 SNEGSKA (reference sequence). The CDR3 loop spans 14 amino acids. The CDR3 reads CSASGGVSTDTQYF. As DNA, the CDR3 is TGCAGTGCTAGTGGGGGCGTAAGCACAGATACGCAGTATTTT.

DNA of the CDR3: TGTGCCAGCAAGTCTTTACCGGACAAGACCTACGAGCAGTACTTC. It specifies CASKSLPDKTYEQYF. The V and J genes are TRBV6-5 and TRBJ2-7; weak D call: TRBD1 (5 bases). The CDR3 length is 15 residues. CDR1 and CDR2 (germline): MNHEY, SVGAGI. Trimming took 7 bases from V and 2 from J, leaving 18 bases between them.

The genes are TRBV21-1 and TRBJ1-2. TRBV21-1 is marked as a pseudogene. The CDR3 loop spans 15 amino acids. CDR3 residues: CASSKYKVLSYGYTF. CDR3 nucleotide sequence: TGTGCCAGCAGCAAATACAAGGTTTTGTCCTATGGCTACACCTTC.

This clone was seen more than once but under ten times. V gene TRBV15 combines with J gene TRBJ1-5; D uncertain. Between the trimmed V and J ends, which lost 0 bases and 4 bases, there was a span of 7 bases. Germline CDR1 is LNHNV and CDR2 is YYDKDF (reference sequence). The CDR3 length is 14 residues. In DNA, the CDR3 is TGTGCCACCAGCAGAGATACGCAGAATCAGCCCCAGCATTTT. Protein sequence: CATSRDTQNQPQHF.

V and J are TRBV5-1 and TRBJ2-5; D ambiguous. The V end lost 0 bases, the J end lost 3 bases, and 6 bases lay between the germline ends. Germline CDR1 and CDR2: SGHRS and YFSETQ. The CDR3 contains 13 residues. The DNA for the CDR3 is TGCGCCAGCAGCTTGGGGACCGAAGAGACCCAGTACTTC. This gives the protein CASSLGTEETQYF.

The chain joins TRBV28 to TRBJ2-2, with 9 positions matching TRBD2. The germline V gene encodes CDR1 MDHEN and CDR2 SYDVKM. This CDR3 is 13 amino acids long. Losses at the gene ends were 7 bases for V and 7 bases for J; bases not matched to a gene: 4. CDR3 protein: CASKASGNGELFF. The CDR3 coding sequence is TGTGCCAGCAAAGCTAGCGGGAACGGGGAGCTGTTTTTT.

This clone was seen a handful of times. The chain has TRBV11-2 and TRBJ2-2, with a tentative D call TRBD2 (5 bases). Trimming took off 5 bases at V and 2 bases at J, with 15 bases between the two ends. Germline V lookup: CDR1 SGHAT, CDR2 FQNNGV. This CDR3 has 16 residues. For the CDR3, the DNA is TGTGCCAGCAGCACTTTTGGGTCGGGAAACACCGGGGAGCTGTTTTTT. This encodes CASSTFGSGNTGELFF.

Concerning this clone: An end of the junction differs from the germline gene, which may be a read error. V gene TRBV28 combines with J gene TRBJ1-5; D might be TRBD1 (5 bases). CDR1 MDHEN and CDR2 SYDVKM come from the germline V gene. This CDR3 has 14 residues. CDR3 region: CASSLMSRDQPQHF. The CDR3 DNA sequence: TGTGCCAGCAGTTTAATGTCCAGGGATCAACCCCAGCATTTT.

V is TRBV6-2 or TRBV6-3 and J is TRBJ1-3; the D is unclear. With 5 bases removed from V and 2 bases from J, the gap between germline ends came to 10 bases. Germline loops: CDR1 MNHEY, CDR2 SVGEGT. CDR3 length: 14 amino acids. CDR3 nucleotides: TGTGCCAGCAGTGCGTATTTGGCTGGAAACACCATATATTTT. Translating gives CASSAYLAGNTIYF.

V usage is TRBV19 and J usage is TRBJ1-1; 9 bases map to TRBD1. The junction had 12 bases not matched to a gene; V was cut back by 0 bases and J by 1 base. CDR3 size: 19 residues. Germline values: CDR1 LNHDA, CDR2 SQIVND (reference sequence). This CDR3 reads CASSIDLGTGRPANTEAFF. The CDR3 DNA reads TGTGCCAGTAGTATAGACCTAGGGACAGGGAGACCTGCGAACACTGAAGCTTTCTTT.